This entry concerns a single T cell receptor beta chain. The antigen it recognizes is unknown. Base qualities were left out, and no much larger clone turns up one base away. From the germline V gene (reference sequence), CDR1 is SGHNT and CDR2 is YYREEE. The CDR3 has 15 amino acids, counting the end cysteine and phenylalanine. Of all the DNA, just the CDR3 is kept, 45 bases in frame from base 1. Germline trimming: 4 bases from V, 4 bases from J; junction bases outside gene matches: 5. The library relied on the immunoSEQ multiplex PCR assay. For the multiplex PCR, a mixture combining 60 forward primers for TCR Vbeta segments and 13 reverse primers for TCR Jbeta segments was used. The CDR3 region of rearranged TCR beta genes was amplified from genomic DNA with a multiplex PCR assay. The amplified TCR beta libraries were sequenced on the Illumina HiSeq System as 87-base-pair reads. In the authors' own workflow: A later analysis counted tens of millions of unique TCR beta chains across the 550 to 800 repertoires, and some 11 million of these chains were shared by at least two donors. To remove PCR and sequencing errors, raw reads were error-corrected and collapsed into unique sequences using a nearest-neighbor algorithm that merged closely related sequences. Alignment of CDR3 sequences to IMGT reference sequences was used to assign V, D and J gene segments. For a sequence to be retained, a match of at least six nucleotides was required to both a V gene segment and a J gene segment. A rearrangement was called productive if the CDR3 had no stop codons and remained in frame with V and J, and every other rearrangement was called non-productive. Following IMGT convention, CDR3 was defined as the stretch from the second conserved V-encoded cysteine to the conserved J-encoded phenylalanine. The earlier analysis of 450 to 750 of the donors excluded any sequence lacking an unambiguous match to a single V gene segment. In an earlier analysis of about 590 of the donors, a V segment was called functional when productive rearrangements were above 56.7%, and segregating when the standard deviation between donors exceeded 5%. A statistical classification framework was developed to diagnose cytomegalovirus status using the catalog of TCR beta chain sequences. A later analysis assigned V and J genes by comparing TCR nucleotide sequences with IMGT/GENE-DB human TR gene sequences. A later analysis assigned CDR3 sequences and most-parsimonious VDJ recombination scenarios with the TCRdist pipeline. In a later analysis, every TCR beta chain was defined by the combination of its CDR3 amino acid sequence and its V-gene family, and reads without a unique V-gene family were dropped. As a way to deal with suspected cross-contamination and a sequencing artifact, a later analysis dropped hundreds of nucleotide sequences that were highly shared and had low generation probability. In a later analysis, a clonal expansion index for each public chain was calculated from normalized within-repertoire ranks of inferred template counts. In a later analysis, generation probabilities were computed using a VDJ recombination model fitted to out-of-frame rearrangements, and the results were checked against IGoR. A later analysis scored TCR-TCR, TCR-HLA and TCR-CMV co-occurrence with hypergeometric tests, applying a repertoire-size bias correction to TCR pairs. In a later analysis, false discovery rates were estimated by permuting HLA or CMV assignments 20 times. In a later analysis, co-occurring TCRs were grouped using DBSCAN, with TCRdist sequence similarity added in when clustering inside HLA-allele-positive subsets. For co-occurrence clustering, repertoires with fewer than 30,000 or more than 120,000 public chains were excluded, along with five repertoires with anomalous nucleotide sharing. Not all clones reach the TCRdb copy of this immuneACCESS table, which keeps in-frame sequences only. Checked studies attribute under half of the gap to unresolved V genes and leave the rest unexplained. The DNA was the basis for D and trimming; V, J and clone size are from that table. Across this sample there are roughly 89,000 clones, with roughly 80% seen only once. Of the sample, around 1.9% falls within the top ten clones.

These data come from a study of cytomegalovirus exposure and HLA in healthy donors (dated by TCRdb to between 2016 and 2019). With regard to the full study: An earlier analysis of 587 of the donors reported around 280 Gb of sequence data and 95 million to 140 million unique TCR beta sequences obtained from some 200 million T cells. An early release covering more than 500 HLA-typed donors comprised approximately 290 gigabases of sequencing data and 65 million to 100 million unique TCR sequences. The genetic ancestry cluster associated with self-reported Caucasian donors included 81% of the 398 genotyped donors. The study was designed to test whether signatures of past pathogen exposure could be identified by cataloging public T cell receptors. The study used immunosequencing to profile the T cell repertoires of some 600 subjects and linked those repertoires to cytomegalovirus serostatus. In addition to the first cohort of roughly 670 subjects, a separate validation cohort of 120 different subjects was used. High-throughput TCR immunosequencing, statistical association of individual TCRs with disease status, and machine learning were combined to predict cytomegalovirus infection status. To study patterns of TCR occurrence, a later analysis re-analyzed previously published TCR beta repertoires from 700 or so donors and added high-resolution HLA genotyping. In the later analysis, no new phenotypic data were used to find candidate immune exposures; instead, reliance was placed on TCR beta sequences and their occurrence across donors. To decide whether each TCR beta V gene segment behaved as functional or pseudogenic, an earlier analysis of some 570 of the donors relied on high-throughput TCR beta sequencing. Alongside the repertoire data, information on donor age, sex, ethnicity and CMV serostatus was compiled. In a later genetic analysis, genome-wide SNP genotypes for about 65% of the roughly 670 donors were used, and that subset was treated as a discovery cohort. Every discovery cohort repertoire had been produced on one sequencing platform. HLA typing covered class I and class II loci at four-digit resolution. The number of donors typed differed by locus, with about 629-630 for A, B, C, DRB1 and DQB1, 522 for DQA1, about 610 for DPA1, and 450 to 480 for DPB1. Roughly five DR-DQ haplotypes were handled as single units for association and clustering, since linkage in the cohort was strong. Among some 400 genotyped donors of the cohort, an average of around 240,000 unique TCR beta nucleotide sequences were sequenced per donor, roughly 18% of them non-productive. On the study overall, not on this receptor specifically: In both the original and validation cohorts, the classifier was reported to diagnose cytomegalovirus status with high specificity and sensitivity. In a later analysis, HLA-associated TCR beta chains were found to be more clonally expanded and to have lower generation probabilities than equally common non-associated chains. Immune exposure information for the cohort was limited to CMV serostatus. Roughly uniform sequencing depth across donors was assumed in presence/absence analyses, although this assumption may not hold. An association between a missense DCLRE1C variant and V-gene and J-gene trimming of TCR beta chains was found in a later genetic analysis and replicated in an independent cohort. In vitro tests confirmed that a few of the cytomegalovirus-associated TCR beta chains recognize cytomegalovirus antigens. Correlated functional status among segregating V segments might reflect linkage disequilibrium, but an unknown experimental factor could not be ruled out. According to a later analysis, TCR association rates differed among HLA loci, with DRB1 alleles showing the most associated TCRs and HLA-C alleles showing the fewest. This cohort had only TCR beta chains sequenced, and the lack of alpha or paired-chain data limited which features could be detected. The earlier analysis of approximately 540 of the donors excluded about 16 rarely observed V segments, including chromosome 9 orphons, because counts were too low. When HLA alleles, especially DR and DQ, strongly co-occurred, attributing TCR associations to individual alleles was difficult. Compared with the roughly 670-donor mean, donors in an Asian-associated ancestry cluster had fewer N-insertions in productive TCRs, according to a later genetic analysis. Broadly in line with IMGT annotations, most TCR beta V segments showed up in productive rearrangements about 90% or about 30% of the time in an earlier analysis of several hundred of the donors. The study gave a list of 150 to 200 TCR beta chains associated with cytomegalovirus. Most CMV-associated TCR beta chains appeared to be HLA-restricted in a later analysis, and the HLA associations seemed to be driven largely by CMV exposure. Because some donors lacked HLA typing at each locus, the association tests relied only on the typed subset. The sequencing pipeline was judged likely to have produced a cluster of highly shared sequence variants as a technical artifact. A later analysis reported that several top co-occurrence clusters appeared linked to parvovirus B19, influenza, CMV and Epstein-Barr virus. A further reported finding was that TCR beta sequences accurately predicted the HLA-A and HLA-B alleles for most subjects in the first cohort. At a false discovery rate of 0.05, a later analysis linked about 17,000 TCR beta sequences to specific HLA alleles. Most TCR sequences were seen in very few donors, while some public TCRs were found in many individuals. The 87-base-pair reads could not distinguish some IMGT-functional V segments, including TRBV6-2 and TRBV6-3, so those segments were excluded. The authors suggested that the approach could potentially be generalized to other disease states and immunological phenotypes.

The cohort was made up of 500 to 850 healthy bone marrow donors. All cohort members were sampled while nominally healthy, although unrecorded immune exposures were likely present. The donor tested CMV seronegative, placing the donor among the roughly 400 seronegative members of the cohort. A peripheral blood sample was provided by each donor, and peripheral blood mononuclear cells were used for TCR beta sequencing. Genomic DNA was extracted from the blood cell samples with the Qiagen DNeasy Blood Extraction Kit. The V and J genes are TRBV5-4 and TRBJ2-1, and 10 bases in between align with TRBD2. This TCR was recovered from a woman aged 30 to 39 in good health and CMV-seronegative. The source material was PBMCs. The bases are TGTGCCAGCAGCGAGGGGACTAGCGTTTACAATGAGCAGTTCTTC. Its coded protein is CASSEGTSVYNEQFF. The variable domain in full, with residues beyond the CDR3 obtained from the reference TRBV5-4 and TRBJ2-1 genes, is ETGVTQSPTHLIKTRGQQVTLRCSSQSGHNTVSWYQQALGQGPQFIFQYYREEENGRGNFPPRFSGLQFPNYSSELNVNALELDDSALYLCASSEGTSVYNEQFFGPGTRLTVL.